This TCR beta chain was sequenced during a study of OX40 agonist ivuxolimab in advanced cancers. Data came from immunoSEQ multiplex PCR; TCRdb stores just in-frame clones and leaves some out. This sample has fewer than 100,000 clones; about 93% occur once, and the top ten carry roughly 6.4%. This sequence was found in an adult with an advanced solid tumor such as melanoma, head and neck, liver or kidney cancer. This sample comprised CD4+ or CD8+ T cells sorted from blood, obtained in a trial of the OX40 agonist ivuxolimab.

The CDR3 loop is CASSTTGAYEQYF. The CDR3 DNA sequence: TGTGCCAGCAGTACGACAGGGGCCTACGAGCAGTACTTC. The chain combines TRBV27 with TRBJ2-7; the match to TRBD1 covers 8 bases. The V segment lost 5 bases and the J segment 2 bases; nucleotides outside the gene matches: 2. The CDR3 has 13 amino acids. Germline values: CDR1 MNHEY, CDR2 SMNVEV (reference sequence).